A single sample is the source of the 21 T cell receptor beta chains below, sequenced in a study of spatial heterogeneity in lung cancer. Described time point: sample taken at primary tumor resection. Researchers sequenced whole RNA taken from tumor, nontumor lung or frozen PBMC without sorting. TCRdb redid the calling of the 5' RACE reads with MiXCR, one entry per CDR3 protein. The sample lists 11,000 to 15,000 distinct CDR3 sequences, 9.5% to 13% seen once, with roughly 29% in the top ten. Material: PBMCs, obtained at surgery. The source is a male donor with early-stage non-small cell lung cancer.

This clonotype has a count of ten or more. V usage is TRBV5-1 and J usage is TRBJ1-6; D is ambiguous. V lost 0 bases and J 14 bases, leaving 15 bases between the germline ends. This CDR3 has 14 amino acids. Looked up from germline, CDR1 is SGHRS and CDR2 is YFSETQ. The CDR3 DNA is TGCGCCAGCAGCTTGGATTTAACGTCGGATGCCCTCCACTTT. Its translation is CASSLDLTSDALHF.

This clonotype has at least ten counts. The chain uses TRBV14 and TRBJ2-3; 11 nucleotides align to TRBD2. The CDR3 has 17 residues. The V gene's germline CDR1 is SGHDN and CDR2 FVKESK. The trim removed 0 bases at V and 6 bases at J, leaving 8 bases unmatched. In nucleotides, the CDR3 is TGTGCCAGCAGCCAAGACCCTCGACTAGCGGGATGGGATACGCAGTATTTT. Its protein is CASSQDPRLAGWDTQYF.

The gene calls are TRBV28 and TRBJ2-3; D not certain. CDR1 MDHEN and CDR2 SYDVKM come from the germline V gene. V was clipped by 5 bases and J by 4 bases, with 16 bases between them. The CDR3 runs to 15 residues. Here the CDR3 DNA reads TGTGCCAGCAGTGCGACTCTCTCTGGTCCAGATACGCAGTATTTT. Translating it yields CASSATLSGPDTQYF.

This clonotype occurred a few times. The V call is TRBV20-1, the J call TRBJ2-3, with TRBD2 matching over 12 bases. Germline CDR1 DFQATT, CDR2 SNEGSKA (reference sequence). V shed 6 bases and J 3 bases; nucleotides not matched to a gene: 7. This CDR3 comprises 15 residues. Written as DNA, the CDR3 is TGCAGTGCCCGCCGACTAGCGGGAGAGACAGATACGCAGTATTTT. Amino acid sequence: CSARRLAGETDTQYF.

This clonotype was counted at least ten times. The DNA of the CDR3 is TGTGCCAGCAGCTTGGTGACAGTAAAAGAGACCCAGTACTTC. This encodes CASSLVTVKETQYF. The V call is TRBV5-4, the J call TRBJ2-5; a weak D match, TRBD1 (5 bases). The CDR3 totals 14 residues. CDR1 and CDR2 (germline): SGHNT, YYREEE (reference sequence). V shed 0 bases and J shed 3 bases, with 9 bases lying between them.

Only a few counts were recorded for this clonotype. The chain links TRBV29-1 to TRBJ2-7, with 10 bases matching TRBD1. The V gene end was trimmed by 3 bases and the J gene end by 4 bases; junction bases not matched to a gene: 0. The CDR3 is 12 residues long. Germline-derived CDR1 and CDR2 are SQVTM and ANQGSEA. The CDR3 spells CSVEDRGYEQYF. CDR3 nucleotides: TGCAGCGTTGAGGACAGGGGGTACGAGCAGTACTTC.

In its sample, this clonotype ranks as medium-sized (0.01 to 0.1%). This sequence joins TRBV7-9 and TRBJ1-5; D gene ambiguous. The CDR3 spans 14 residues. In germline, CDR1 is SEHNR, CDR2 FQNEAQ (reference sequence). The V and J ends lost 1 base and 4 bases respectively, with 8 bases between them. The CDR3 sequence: CASSLGGPNQPQHF. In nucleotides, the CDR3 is TGTGCCAGCAGCTTAGGAGGCCCGAATCAGCCCCAGCATTTT.

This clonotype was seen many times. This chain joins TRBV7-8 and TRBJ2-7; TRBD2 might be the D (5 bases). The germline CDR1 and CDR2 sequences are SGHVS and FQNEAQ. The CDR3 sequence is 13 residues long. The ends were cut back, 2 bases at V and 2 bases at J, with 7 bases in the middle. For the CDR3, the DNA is TGTGCCAGCAGCTTAATGGGAGCCTACGAGCAGTACTTC. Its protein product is CASSLMGAYEQYF.

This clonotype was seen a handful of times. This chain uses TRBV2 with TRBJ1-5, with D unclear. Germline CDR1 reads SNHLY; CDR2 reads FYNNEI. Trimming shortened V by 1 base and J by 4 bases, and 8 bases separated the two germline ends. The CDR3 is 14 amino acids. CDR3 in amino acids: CASSEGGRNQPQHF. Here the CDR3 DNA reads TGTGCCAGCAGTGAAGGTGGCCGGAATCAGCCCCAGCATTTT.

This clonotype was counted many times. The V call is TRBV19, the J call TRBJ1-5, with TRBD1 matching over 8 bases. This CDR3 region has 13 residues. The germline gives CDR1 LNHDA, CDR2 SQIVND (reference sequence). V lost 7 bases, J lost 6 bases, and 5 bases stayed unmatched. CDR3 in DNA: TGTGCCAGTATCGGACAGGGCTCTCAGCCCCAGCATTTT. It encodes CASIGQGSQPQHF.

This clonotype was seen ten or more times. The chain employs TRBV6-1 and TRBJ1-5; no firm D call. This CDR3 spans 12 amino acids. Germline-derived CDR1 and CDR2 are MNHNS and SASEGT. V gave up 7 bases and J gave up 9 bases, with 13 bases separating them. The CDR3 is CASKAGPGPQHF. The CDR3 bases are TGTGCCAGCAAGGCCGGTCCCGGGCCCCAGCATTTT.

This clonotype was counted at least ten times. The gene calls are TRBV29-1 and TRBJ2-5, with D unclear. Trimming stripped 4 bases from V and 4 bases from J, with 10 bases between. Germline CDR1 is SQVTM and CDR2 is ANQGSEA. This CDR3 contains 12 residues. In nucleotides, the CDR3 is TGCAGCGTTGGACCCCTCCCAGAGACCCAGTACTTC. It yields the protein CSVGPLPETQYF.

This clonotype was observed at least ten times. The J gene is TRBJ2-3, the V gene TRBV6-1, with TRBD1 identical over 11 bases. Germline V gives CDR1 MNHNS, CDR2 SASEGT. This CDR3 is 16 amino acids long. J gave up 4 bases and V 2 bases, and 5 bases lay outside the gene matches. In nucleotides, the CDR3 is TGTGCCAGCAGTGAATCTTGGACAGGGGGCGCAGATACGCAGTATTTT. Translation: CASSESWTGGADTQYF.

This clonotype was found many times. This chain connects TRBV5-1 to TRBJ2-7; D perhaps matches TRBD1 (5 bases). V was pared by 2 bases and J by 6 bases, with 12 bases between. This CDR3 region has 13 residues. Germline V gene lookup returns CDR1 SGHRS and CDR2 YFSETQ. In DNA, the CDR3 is TGCGCCAGCAGCTTTTGGACACCAGTCGAGCAGTACTTC. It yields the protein CASSFWTPVEQYF.

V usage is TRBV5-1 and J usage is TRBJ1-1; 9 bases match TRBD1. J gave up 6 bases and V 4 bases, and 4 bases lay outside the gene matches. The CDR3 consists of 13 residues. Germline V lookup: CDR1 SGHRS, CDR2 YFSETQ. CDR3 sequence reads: CASSGTGIPEAFF. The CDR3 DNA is TGCGCCAGCAGCGGGACAGGGATACCTGAAGCTTTCTTT.

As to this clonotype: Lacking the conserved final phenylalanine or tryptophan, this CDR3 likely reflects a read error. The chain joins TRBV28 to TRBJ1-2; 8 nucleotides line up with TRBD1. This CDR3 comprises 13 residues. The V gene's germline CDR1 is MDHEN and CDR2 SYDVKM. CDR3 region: CVTLDRADYGYTL. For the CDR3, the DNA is TGTGTCACCCTGGACAGGGCGGACTATGGCTACACCCTC.

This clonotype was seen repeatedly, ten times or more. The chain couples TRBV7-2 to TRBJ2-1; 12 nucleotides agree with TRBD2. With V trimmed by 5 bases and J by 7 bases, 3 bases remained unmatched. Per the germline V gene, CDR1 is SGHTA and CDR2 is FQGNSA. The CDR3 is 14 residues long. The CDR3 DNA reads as TGTGCCAGCAGCCCCACTAGCGGGGGGAATGAGCAGTTCTTC. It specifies CASSPTSGGNEQFF.

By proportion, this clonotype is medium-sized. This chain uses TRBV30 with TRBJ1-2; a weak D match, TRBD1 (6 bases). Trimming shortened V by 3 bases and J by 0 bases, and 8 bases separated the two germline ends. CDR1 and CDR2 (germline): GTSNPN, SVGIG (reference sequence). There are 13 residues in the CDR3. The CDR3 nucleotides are TGTGCCTGGAGAGACAGGACTAACTATGGCTACACCTTC. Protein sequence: CAWRDRTNYGYTF. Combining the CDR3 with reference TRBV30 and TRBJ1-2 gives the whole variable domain SQTIHQWPATLVQPVGSPLSLECTVEGTSNPNLYWYRQAAGRGLQLLFYSVGIGQISSEVPQNLSASRPQDRQFILSSKKLLLSDSGFYLCAWRDRTNYGYTFGSGTRLTVV.

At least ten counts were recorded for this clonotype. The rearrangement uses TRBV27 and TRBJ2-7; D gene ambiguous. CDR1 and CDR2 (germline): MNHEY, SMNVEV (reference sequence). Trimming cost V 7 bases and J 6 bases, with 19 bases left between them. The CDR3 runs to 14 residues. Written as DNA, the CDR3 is TGTGCCAGCACCTTAAGGGTGGCCTATGTCGAGCAGTACTTC. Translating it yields CASTLRVAYVEQYF.

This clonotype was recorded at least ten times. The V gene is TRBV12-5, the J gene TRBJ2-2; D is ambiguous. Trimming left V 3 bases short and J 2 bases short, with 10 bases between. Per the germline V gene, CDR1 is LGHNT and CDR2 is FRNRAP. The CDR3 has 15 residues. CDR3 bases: TGTGCTAGTGGTTTAGGTCGCGGAAACACCGGGGAGCTGTTTTTT. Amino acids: CASGLGRGNTGELFF.

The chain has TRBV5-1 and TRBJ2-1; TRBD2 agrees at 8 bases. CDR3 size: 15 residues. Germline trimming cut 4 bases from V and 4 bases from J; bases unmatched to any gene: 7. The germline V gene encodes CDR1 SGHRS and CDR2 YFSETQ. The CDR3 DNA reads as TGCGCCAGCAGCCCCAGCGGGAGCGGATACAATGAGCAGTTCTTC. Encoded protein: CASSPSGSGYNEQFF.